Listed below are T cell receptor beta chains from one sample, sequenced in a study of blood T cell repertoires in COVID-19. Sequencing used immunoSEQ multiplex PCR; TCRdb keeps in-frame clones, though not all of them. The sample has about 140,000 clones, roughly 80% seen once. Sequences were obtained from peripheral blood. These receptors were obtained from a woman in her 50s with active or convalescent COVID-19. Both conserved end residues are trimmed from each CDR3. Not every row has a clone size; where given, it reads once, few, many or a size class.

J: TRBJ2-7
V: TRBV7-2
size: .
CDR3: ASSLSGGGAGYEQY

J: TRBJ2-1
V: TRBV24-1
size: .
CDR3: ATSESSGRAFNEQF

J: TRBJ2-5
V: TRBV19
size: once
CDR3: ASTDQRTQY

J: TRBJ1-2
V: TRBV3-1/TRBV3-2
size: .
CDR3: ASSQGTLLRYGYT

J: TRBJ1-5
V: TRBV28
size: .
CDR3: ASSPPGQRAHPQH

J: TRBJ2-7
V: TRBV6-5
size: few
CDR3: ASSYGREYPGEQY

J: TRBJ1-1
V: TRBV5-4
size: .
CDR3: ASSLQGTEAF

J: TRBJ1-1
V: TRBV7-2
size: .
CDR3: ASSRTGNTEAF

J: TRBJ2-3
V: TRBV30
size: .
CDR3: AWKFRQGAIDTQY

J: TRBJ2-1
V: TRBV4-2
size: .
CDR3: ASSQALAGVNEQF

J: TRBJ1-5
V: TRBV29-1
size: .
CDR3: SARTGGNQPQH

J: TRBJ2-2
V: TRBV18
size: once
CDR3: ASSSGRDTGELF

J: TRBJ2-7
V: TRBV28
size: .
CDR3: ASSSFLNRGRYEQY

J: TRBJ1-4
V: TRBV2
size: .
CDR3: ASRQGANEKLF

J: TRBJ2-1
V: TRBV13
size: .
CDR3: ASSFPSGRGYNEQF

J: TRBJ2-7
V: TRBV18
size: .
CDR3: ASSPSGTNSYEQY

J: TRBJ1-6
V: TRBV6-5
size: .
CDR3: ASSYVSGQGWSPLH